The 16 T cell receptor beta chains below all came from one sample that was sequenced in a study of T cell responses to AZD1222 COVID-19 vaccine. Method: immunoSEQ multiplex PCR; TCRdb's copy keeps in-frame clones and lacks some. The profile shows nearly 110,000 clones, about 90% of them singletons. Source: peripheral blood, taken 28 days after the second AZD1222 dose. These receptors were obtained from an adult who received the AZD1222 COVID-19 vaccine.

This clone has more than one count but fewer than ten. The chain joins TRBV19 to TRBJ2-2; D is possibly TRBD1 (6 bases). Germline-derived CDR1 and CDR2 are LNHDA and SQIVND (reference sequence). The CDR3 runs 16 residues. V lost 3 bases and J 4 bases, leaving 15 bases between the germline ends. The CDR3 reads CASSMVPGHLTGELFF. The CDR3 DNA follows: TGTGCCAGTAGTATGGTACCGGGACACCTCACCGGGGAGCTGTTTTTT.

The CDR3 reads CASSPGLALGGAQYF. Here the CDR3 DNA reads TGTGCCAGCAGTCCCGGTTTGGCCCTCGGCGGGGCCCAGTACTTC. This chain joins TRBV6-5 and TRBJ2-5, with D perhaps TRBD2 (6 bases). Trimming removed 5 bases at V and 9 bases at J, with 22 bases between. Germline assignment: CDR1 MNHEY and CDR2 SVGAGI. This CDR3 is 15 amino acids long.

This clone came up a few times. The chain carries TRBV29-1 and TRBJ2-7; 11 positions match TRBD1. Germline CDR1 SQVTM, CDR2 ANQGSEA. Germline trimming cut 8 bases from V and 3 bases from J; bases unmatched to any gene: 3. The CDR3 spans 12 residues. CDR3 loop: CSTGQGDYEQYF. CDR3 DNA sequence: TGCAGCACGGGACAGGGGGACTACGAGCAGTACTTC.

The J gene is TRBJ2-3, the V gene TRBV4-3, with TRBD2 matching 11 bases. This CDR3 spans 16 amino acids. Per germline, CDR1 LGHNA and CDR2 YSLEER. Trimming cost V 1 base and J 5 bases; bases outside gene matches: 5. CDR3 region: CASSQGLAGGLDTQYF. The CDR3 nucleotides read TGCGCCAGCAGCCAAGGGCTAGCGGGAGGTCTAGATACGCAGTATTTT.

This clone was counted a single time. The CDR3 sequence: CATSRDRGQRNQPQHF. The CDR3 DNA follows: TGTGCCACCAGCAGAGACCGGGGACAGCGCAATCAGCCCCAGCATTTT. The chain recombines TRBV15 with TRBJ1-5, with 7 nucleotides matching TRBD1. This CDR3 comprises 16 residues. Germline assignment: CDR1 LNHNV and CDR2 YYDKDF (reference sequence). V shed 0 bases, J shed 2 bases, and the junction held 4 bases outside the gene matches.

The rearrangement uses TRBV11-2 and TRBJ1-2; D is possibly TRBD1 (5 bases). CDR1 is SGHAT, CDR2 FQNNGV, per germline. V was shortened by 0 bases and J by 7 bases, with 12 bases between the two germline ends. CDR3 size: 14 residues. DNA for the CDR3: TGTGCCAGCAGCTTAGATCCCGGGGGGTTTGGCTACACCTTC. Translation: CASSLDPGGFGYTF.

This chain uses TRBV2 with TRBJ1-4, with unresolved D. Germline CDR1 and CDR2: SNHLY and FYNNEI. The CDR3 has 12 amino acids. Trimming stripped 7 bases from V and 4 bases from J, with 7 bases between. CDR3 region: CASIDDNEKLFF. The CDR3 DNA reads TGTGCCAGCATTGATGATAATGAAAAACTGTTTTTT.

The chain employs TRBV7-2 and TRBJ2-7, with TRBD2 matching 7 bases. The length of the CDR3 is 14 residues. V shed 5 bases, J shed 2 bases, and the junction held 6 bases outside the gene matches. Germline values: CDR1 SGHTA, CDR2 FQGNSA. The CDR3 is CASSASSGTYEQYF. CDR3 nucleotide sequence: TGTGCCAGCAGCGCCTCTAGCGGTACCTACGAGCAGTACTTC.

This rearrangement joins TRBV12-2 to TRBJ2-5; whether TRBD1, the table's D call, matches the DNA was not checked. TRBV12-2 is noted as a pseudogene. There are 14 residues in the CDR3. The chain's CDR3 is CASRLAQGGETQYF. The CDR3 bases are TGTGCAAGTCGCTTAGCGCAGGGGGGAGAGACCCAGTACTTC.

The CDR3 sequence: CASSELGGVAKNIQYF. CDR3 bases: TGCGCCAGCAGCGAATTGGGGGGTGTAGCCAAAAACATTCAGTACTTC. This chain links TRBV5-1 with TRBJ2-4, with a weak D call TRBD2 (6 bases). CDR3 length equals 16 residues. Germline CDR1 reads SGHRS; CDR2 reads YFSETQ. V was shortened by 4 bases and J by 0 bases, with 14 bases between the two germline ends. Variable domain in full (rest from reference TRBV5-1 and TRBJ2-4): KAGVTQTPRYLIKTRGQQVTLSCSPISGHRSVSWYQQTPGQGLQFLFEYFSETQRNKGNFPGRFSGRQFSNSRSEMNVSTLELGDSALYLCASSELGGVAKNIQYFGAGTRLSVL.

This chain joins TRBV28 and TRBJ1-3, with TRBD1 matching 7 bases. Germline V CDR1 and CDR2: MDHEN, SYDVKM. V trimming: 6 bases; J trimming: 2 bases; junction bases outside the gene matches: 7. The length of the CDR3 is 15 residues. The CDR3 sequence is CASSPTGKAGNTIYF. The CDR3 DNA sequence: TGTGCCAGCAGCCCGACAGGGAAAGCTGGAAACACCATATATTTT.

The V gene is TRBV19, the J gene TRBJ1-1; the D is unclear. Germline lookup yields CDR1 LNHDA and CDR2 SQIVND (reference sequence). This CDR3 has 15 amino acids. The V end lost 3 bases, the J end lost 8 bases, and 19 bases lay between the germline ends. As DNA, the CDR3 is TGTGCCAGTAGTATCCCCCGGGAAGGGCCCAGGGAAGCTTTCTTT. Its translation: CASSIPREGPREAFF.

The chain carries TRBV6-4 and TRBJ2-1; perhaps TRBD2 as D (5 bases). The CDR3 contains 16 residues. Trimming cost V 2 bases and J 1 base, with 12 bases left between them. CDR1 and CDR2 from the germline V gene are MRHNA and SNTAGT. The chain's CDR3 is CASSDGGLASYNEQFF. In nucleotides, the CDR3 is TGTGCCAGCAGTGACGGTGGGCTAGCTTCCTACAATGAGCAGTTCTTC.

Here the CDR3 reads CASSRLAGGPNNEQFF. Here the CDR3 DNA reads TGTGCCAGCAGCCGTCTAGCGGGAGGACCCAACAATGAGCAGTTCTTC. The J gene is TRBJ2-1, the V gene TRBV5-8; TRBD2 matches at 11 bases. The germline V gene has CDR1 SGHTS and CDR2 YDEGEE. J was trimmed by 5 bases and V by 4 bases; bases with no gene match: 8. CDR3 size: 16 residues.

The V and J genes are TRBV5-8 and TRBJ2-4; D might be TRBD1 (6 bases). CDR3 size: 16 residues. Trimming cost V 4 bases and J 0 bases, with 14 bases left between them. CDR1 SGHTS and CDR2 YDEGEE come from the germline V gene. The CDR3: CASSPQGPLAKNIQYF. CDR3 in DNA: TGTGCCAGCAGCCCTCAGGGGCCCCTAGCCAAAAACATTCAGTACTTC.

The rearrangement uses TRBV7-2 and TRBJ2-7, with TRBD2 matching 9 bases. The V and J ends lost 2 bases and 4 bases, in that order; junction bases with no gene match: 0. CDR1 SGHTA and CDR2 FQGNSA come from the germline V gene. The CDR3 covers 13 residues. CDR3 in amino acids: CASSLLAGYEQYF. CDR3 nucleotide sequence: TGTGCCAGCAGCTTACTAGCGGGGTACGAGCAGTACTTC.